This T cell receptor (beta chain) was sequenced during a study of T cell clonotyping in hematopoietic cell transplantation. This clone was seen a single time. This CDR3 spans 15 amino acids. Germline V gives CDR1 SGHTA, CDR2 FQGNSA. The V and J ends lost 5 bases and 2 bases respectively, with 13 bases between them. As to time point: recipient sample about 28 days before transplant, after cytoreduction. Sequencing was performed with immunoSEQ multiplex PCR; in TCRdb, only in-frame clones are kept and a portion is missing. This sample has about 41,000 clones, with 85% found just once. This clonotype was obtained from a man in his 60s with acute myeloid leukemia. Some clones in this sample may be carry-over from other donors' samples. Material: peripheral blood mononuclear cells, obtained before stem cell transplant. The J gene is TRBJ1-5, the V gene TRBV7-2, with D perhaps TRBD1 (6 bases). The CDR3, as DNA: TGTGCCAGCAGCAAAATGGGGGCGGGCAATCAGCCCCAGCATTTT. Translation gives CASSKMGAGNQPQHF.